This passage covers 8 T cell receptor beta chains from one sample sequenced in a study of control samples from healthy donors and cancer patients. TCRdb's copy holds only in-frame clones and misses some; the assay was immunoSEQ multiplex PCR. Among approximately 79,000 clones, around 89% were seen once, and the ten largest hold roughly 6.9%. Material: blood. The receptors were gathered from a man aged 45-65 years in good health.

The chain employs TRBV12-3 or TRBV12-4 and TRBJ2-2, with no clear D. The V end was cut by 4 bases, the J end by 3 bases, with 3 bases between. CDR3 length: 12 amino acids. The CDR3 is CASSSDTGELFF. CDR3 DNA sequence: TGTGCCAGCAGTTCAGACACCGGGGAGCTGTTTTTT.

This clone was recorded once. The chain carries TRBV24-1 and TRBJ1-2; D uncertain. CDR3 length: 12 amino acids. Germline V lookup: CDR1 KGHDR, CDR2 SFDVKD. The V end lost 4 bases, the J end lost 3 bases, and 5 bases lay between the germline ends. Written as DNA, the CDR3 is TGTGCCACCAGTGACCCGTACTATGGCTACACCTTC. Its translation is CATSDPYYGYTF.

The V call is TRBV7-9, the J call TRBJ2-3, with D possibly matching TRBD1 (6 bases). Trimming cost V 5 bases and J 4 bases, with 16 bases left between them. Germline-derived CDR1 and CDR2 are SEHNR and FQNEAQ (reference sequence). CDR3 length equals 15 residues. CDR3 protein: CASSRAGGPADTQYF. As DNA, the CDR3 is TGTGCCAGCAGCCGAGCTGGGGGCCCAGCAGATACGCAGTATTTT.

This clone was seen once. The V call is TRBV7-2, the J call TRBJ2-1; 14 nucleotides align to TRBD2. Germline CDR1 SGHTA, CDR2 FQGNSA. The trim removed 0 bases at V and 14 bases at J, leaving 6 bases unmatched. This CDR3 comprises 15 residues. The CDR3 protein is CASSLARLAGGRKFF. In DNA form, the CDR3 reads TGTGCCAGCAGCTTAGCGCGACTAGCGGGGGGGCGCAAGTTCTTC. Complete variable domain (other parts from reference TRBV7-2 and TRBJ2-1): GAGVSQSPSNKVTEKGKDVELRCDPISGHTALYWYRQSLGQGLEFLIYFQGNSAPDKSGLPSDRFSAERTGGSVSTLTIQRTQQEDSAVYLCASSLARLAGGRKFFGPGTRLTVL.

The rearrangement links TRBV19 to TRBJ1-1; D remains unclear. The CDR3 runs to 13 residues. Between the trimmed V and J ends, which lost 3 bases and 4 bases, there was a span of 9 bases. The germline V gene has CDR1 LNHDA and CDR2 SQIVND (reference sequence). The CDR3 DNA sequence: TGTGCCAGTAGTATGTTAGGTAGCACTGAAGCTTTCTTT. Translated, it gives CASSMLGSTEAFF.

The CDR3 DNA reads as TGTGCCAGCACTTGGCCGGAGCAGTACTTC. Translating gives CASTWPEQYF. The V and J genes are TRBV12-3 or TRBV12-4 and TRBJ2-7, with D hard to call. This CDR3 comprises 10 residues. Trimming left V 7 bases short and J 7 bases short, with 8 bases between.

The V gene is TRBV10-3, the J gene TRBJ2-2, with 8 bases aligning to TRBD1. The CDR3 spans 14 residues. V lost 11 bases to trimming and J lost 7 bases; unmatched junction nucleotides: 12. Germline CDR1 reads ENHRY; CDR2 reads SYGVKD. CDR3 region: CAVDGTGTGGELFF. The CDR3 coding sequence is TGTGCCGTCGATGGGACAGGTACCGGCGGGGAGCTGTTTTTT.

The CDR3 sequence is CASSLSSAYNEQFF. In DNA, the CDR3 is TGCGCCAGCAGCTTGTCCTCCGCCTACAATGAGCAGTTCTTC. V and J are TRBV5-1 and TRBJ2-1; D not resolved. Trimming pared 1 base from V and 2 bases from J, leaving 7 bases between. The CDR3 consists of 14 residues. Germline V lookup: CDR1 SGHRS, CDR2 YFSETQ.